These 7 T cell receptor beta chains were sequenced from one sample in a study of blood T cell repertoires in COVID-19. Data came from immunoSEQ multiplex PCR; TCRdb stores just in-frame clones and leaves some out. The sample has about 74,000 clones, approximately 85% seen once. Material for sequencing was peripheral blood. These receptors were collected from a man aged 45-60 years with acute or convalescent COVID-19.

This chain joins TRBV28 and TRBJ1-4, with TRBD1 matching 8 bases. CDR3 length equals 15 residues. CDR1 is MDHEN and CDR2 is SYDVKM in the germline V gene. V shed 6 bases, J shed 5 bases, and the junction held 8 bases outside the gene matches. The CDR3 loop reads CASRTWGQENEKLFF. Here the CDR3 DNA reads TGTGCCAGCAGGACTTGGGGACAGGAGAATGAAAAACTGTTTTTT.

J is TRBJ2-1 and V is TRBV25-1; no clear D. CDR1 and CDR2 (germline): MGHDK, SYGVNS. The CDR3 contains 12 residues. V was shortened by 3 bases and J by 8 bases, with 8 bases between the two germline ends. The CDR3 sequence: CASSDYGDEQFF. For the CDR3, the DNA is TGTGCCAGCAGTGACTATGGAGATGAGCAGTTCTTC.

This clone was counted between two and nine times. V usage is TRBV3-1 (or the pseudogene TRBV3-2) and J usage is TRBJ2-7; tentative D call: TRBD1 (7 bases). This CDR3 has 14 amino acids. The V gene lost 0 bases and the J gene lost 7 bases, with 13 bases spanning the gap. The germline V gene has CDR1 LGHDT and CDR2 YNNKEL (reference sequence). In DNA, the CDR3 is TGTGCCAGCAGCCAAGATTCGTCAGGGGGGGAGCAGTACGTC. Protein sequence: CASSQDSSGGEQYV.

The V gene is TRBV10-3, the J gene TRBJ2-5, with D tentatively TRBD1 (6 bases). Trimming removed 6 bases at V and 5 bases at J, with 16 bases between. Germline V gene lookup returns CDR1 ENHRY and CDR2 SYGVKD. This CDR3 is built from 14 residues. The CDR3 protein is CAISQTGRVETQYF. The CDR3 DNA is TGTGCCATCAGCCAAACAGGGCGGGTGGAGACCCAGTACTTC.

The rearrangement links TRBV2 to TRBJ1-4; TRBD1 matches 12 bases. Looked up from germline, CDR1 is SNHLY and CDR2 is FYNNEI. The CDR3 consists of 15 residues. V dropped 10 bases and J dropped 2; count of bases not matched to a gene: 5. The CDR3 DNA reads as TGTGCCACCGGGACAGGGGGCGCGACTAATGAAAAACTGTTTTTT. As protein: CATGTGGATNEKLFF.

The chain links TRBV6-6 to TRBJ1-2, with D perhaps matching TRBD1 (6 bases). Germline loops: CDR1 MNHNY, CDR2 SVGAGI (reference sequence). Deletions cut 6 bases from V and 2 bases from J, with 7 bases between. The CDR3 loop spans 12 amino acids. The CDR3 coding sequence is TGTGCCAGCAGAGGGGGAAACTATGGCTACACCTTC. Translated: CASRGGNYGYTF.

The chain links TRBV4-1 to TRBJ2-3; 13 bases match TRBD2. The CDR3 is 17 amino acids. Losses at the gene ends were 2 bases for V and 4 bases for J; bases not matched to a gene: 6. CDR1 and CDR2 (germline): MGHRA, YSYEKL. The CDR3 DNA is TGCGCCAGCAGCCAACTACTAGCGGGGGGGCCCGCAGATACGCAGTATTTT. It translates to CASSQLLAGGPADTQYF.